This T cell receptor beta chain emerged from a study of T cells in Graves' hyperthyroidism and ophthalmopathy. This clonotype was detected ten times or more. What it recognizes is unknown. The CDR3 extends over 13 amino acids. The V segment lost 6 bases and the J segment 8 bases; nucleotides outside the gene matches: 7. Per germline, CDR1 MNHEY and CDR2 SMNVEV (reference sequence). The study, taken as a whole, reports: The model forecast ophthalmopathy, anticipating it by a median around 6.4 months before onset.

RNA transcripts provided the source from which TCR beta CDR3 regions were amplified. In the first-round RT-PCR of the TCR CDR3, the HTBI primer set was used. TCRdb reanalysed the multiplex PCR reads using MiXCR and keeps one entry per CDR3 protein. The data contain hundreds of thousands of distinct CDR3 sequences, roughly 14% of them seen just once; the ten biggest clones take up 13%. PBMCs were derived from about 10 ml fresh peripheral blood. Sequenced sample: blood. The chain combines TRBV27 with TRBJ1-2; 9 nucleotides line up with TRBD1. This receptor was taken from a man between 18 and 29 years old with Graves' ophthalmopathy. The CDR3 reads CASRQGAFLGYTF. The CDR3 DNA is TGTGCCAGCAGACAGGGGGCCTTTTTAGGCTACACCTTC.